These T cell receptor beta chains were read from a single sample in a study of blood T cell repertoires in COVID-19. Repertoires were generated with immunoSEQ multiplex PCR, while TCRdb's copy carries only in-frame clones and drops some. The table records 89,000 or so clones, about 85% of them present only once. The sequenced material came from peripheral blood. These receptor sequences come from a human donor in a cohort sampled during active COVID-19. Both conserved end residues are part of each CDR3. The D gene is left open where the match is weak. The size of a clone is reported for some rows only, either as once, few or many, or as a class for expanded clones.

J gene,D gene,clone size,V gene,CDR3 protein,CDR3 DNA
TRBJ2-5,TRBD2,.,TRBV4-1,CASSQVEETSVETQYF,TGCGCCAGCAGCCAAGTCGAGGAGACTAGCGTTGAGACCCAGTACTTC
TRBJ1-6,.,few,TRBV11-1,CASSLADSPLHF,TGTGCCAGCAGCTTAGCCGATTCACCCCTCCACTTT
TRBJ2-2,TRBD2,.,TRBV4-1,CASSQDGSTGGTGELFF,TGCGCCAGCAGCCAAGATGGAAGTACGGGGGGGACCGGGGAGCTGTTTTTT
TRBJ1-6,.,few,TRBV5-1,CASSLRRPMYNSPLHF,TGCGCCAGCAGCTTGAGGAGACCGATGTATAATTCACCCCTCCACTTT
TRBJ2-6,.,.,TRBV4-3,CASSQSGSGANVLTF,TGCGCCAGCAGCCAATCGGGCTCTGGGGCCAACGTCCTGACTTTC
TRBJ2-7,.,.,TRBV5-1,CASSLGGRNEQYF,TGCGCCAGCAGCTTGGGGGGGCGCAACGAGCAGTACTTC
TRBJ1-2,TRBD1,few,TRBV4-2,CASSQDQGAGTGYTF,TGTGCCAGCAGCCAAGATCAGGGGGCCGGTACTGGCTACACCTTC
TRBJ2-2,TRBD2,.,TRBV27,CASSLLAGATGELFF,TGTGCCAGCAGCCTACTAGCGGGAGCCACCGGGGAGCTGTTTTTT
TRBJ2-2,TRBD2,.,TRBV30,CACLDLAGISTGELFF,TGTGCCTGCTTGGATCTAGCGGGGATATCCACCGGGGAGCTGTTTTTT
TRBJ2-7,.,.,TRBV14,CASSQDAGSSYEQYF,TGTGCCAGCAGCCAAGACGCGGGCAGCTCCTACGAGCAGTACTTC
TRBJ2-7,TRBD2,.,TRBV5-1,CASSYGTSGATGEQYF,TGCGCCAGCAGCTACGGGACTAGCGGGGCTACGGGGGAGCAGTACTTC
TRBJ1-5,.,.,TRBV25-1,CASSEGKTGRARNQPQHF,TGTGCCAGCAGTGAAGGCAAAACAGGGAGGGCTCGCAATCAGCCCCAGCATTTT
TRBJ2-5,.,.,TRBV7-2,CASSSQTRLQETQYF,TGTGCCAGCAGCTCTCAGACTCGACTACAAGAGACCCAGTACTTC
TRBJ2-3,TRBD1,.,TRBV7-2,CASSYPGGATDTQYF,TGTGCCAGCAGCTACCCAGGGGGCGCGACAGATACGCAGTATTTT
TRBJ2-7,.,.,TRBV19,CARTWSVSEQYF,TGTGCCAGAACTTGGTCGGTCTCCGAGCAGTACTTC
TRBJ1-5,.,.,TRBV6-5,CASRQVNNQPQHF,TGTGCCAGCAGACAGGTAAACAATCAGCCCCAGCATTTT
TRBJ2-7,.,.,TRBV7-2,CASSPEGGGFYEQYF,TGTGCCAGCAGCCCAGAGGGGGGGGGTTTCTACGAGCAGTACTTC
TRBJ2-7,TRBD2,.,TRBV9,CASSVATTSGRGEQYF,TGTGCCAGCAGCGTAGCTACGACTAGCGGGAGGGGAGAGCAGTACTTC
TRBJ2-1,TRBD2,.,TRBV28,CASSFARGREGLYEQFF,TGTGCCAGCAGCTTCGCGAGGGGGCGGGAGGGCCTATATGAGCAGTTCTTC
TRBJ2-2,TRBD1,.,TRBV20-1,CSVTGGGELFF,TGCAGTGTTACAGGGGGCGGGGAGCTGTTTTTT
TRBJ2-3,TRBD1,.,TRBV29-1,CSVESGQGARTDTQYF,TGCAGCGTTGAAAGCGGACAGGGGGCCCGCACAGATACGCAGTATTTT
TRBJ1-1,.,.,TRBV5-6,CASSLKTARTF,TGTGCCAGCAGCTTGAAAACAGCCCGAACGTTT
TRBJ2-5,.,.,TRBV7-9,CASSLAGGETQYF,TGTGCCAGCAGCTTAGCGGGAGGAGAGACCCAGTACTTC
TRBJ2-5,TRBD2,.,TRBV5-1,CASSPTAGGSETQYF,TGCGCCAGCAGCCCGACGGCGGGAGGATCCGAGACCCAGTACTTC
TRBJ2-5,.,few,TRBV24-1,CATSDLSSPQETQYF,TGTGCCACCAGTGATTTGAGTAGCCCCCAAGAGACCCAGTACTTC
TRBJ1-4,.,once,TRBV7-9,CASSLGGSPNEKLFF,TGTGCCAGCAGCTTAGGGGGCTCTCCTAATGAAAAACTGTTTTTT
TRBJ2-2,TRBD2,.,TRBV13,CASSLEASGGELFF,TGTGCCAGCAGCTTAGAGGCTAGCGGCGGGGAGCTGTTTTTT
TRBJ2-1,.,.,TRBV11-2,CASSFTRENEQFF,TGTGCCAGCAGCTTCACCCGGGAGAATGAGCAGTTCTTC
TRBJ1-2,.,.,TRBV7-2,CASRSTGGNGGYTF,TGTGCCAGCAGGTCCACGGGGGGCAATGGTGGCTACACCTTC
TRBJ2-7,.,once,TRBV3-1/TRBV3-2,CASSQDVLRRGGEQYF,TGTGCCAGCAGCCAAGATGTCCTCCGTAGGGGGGGAGAGCAGTACTTC
TRBJ1-1,.,.,TRBV6-2/TRBV6-3,CASSWHNTEAFF,TGTGCCAGCAGTTGGCACAACACTGAAGCTTTCTTT
TRBJ2-1,.,.,TRBV9,CASSVGILGGGNEQFF,TGTGCCAGCAGCGTGGGGATACTGGGGGGTGGCAATGAGCAGTTCTTC
TRBJ2-5,TRBD2,.,TRBV28,CASSWGGTSGRRKTQYF,TGTGCCAGCAGTTGGGGGGGGACTAGCGGGAGGAGGAAGACCCAGTACTTC
TRBJ1-1,TRBD1,.,TRBV5-1,CASSWTGDGTEAFF,TGCGCCAGCAGCTGGACAGGGGACGGCACTGAAGCTTTCTTT
TRBJ1-2,.,few,TRBV27,CASSLRGYGYTF,TGTGCCAGCAGTTTACGGGGCTATGGCTACACCTTC
TRBJ2-7,.,.,TRBV19,CASSMHRGPSYEQYF,TGTGCCAGTAGTATGCATCGAGGTCCCTCCTACGAGCAGTACTTC
TRBJ2-2,.,.,TRBV9,CASRGQDGELFF,TGTGCCAGCAGGGGTCAGGACGGGGAGCTGTTTTTT